Included here is one T cell receptor (beta chain) sequence, with context. Its antigen is unidentified. This entry belongs to a study of lymphopenia after photon versus proton radiotherapy. Germline V gene data show CDR1 as ENHRY and CDR2 as SYGVKD. The CDR3 runs 15 residues. Trimming stripped 5 bases from V and 3 bases from J, with 15 bases between. Study-wide results and caveats: After lymphocyte nadir, photon-treated repertoires showed oligoclonal expansion, especially CD8+ Temra. Under photons, naive T cells and diversity fell while effector/memory populations rose.

Some clones are missing from TCRdb's copy, which holds only in-frame ones; the method was immunoSEQ multiplex PCR. The sample includes 35,000 to 45,000 clones, over 80% of them seen just once. This TCR was sampled from a woman between 70 and 85 years old with pancreatic cancer. V and J are TRBV10-3 and TRBJ2-3; TRBD1 is a possible D gene (5 bases). The specimen comprised peripheral blood, sampled from a patient treated with proton-based radiotherapy. The CDR3 here is CAISTDTVPTDTQYF. The CDR3 nucleotides read TGTGCCATCAGTACGGACACAGTTCCGACAGATACGCAGTATTTT.